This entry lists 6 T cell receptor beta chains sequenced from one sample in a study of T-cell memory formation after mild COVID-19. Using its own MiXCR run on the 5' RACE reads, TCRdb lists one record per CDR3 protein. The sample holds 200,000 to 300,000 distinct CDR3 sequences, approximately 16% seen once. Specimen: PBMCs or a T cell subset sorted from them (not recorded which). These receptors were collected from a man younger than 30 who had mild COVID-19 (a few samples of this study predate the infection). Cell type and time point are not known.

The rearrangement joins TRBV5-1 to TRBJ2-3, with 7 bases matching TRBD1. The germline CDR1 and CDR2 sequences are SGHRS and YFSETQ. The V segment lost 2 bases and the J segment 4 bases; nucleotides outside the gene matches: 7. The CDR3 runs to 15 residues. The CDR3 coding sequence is TGCGCCAGCAGCTTCACAGGGGAGTCGGCAGATACGCAGTATTTT. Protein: CASSFTGESADTQYF.

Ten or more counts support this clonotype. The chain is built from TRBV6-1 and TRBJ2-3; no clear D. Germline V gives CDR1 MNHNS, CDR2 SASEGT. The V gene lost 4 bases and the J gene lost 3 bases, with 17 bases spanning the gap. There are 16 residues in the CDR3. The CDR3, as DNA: TGTGCCAGCAGTGGAAATCCGGGCCGTGAGACAGATACGCAGTATTTT. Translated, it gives CASSGNPGRETDTQYF.

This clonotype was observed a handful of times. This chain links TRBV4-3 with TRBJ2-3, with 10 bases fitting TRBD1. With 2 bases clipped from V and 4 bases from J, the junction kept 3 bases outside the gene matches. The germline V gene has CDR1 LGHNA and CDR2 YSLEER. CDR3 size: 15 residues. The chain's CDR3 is CASSQRQGASDTQYF. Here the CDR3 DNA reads TGCGCCAGCAGCCAAAGACAGGGGGCTTCAGATACGCAGTATTTT.

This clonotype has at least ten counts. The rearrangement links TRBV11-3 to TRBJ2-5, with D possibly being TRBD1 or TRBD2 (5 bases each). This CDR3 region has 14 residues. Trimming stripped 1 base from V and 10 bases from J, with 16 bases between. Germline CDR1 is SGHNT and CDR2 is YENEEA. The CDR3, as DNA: TGTGCCAGCAGCTTAGGAGGGGCTAGCCATATCCAGTACTTC. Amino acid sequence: CASSLGGASHIQYF.

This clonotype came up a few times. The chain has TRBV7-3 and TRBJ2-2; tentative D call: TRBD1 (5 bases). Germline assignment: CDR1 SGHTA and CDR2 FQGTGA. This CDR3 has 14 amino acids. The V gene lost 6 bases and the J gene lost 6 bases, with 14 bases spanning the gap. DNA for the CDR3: TGTGCCAGCAGGAAGGAAAGGGGTTCCGGGGAGCTGTTTTTT. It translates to CASRKERGSGELFF. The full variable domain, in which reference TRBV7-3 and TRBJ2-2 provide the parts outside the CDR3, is GAGVSQTPSNKVTEKGKYVELRCDPISGHTALYWYRQSLGQGPEFLIYFQGTGAADDSGLPNDRFFAVRPEGSVSTLKIQRTERGDSAVYLCASRKERGSGELFFGEGSRLTVL.

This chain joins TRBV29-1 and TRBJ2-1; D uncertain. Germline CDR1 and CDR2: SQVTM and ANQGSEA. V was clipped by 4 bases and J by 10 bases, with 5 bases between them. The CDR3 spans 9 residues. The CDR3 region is CSVGLEQFF. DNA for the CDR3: TGCAGCGTTGGATTGGAGCAGTTCTTC.